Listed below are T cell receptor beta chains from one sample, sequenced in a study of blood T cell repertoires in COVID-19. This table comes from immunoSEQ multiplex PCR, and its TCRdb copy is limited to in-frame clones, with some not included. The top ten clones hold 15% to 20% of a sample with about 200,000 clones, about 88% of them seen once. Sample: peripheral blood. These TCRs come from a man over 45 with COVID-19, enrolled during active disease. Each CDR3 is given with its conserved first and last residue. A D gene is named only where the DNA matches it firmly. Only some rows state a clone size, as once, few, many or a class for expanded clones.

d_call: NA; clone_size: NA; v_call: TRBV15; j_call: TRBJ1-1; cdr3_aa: CATSRVRAPAFF; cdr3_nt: TGTGCCACCAGCAGAGTCAGGGCGCCAGCTTTCTTT
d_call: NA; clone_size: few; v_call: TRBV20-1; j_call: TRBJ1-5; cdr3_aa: CSASTLYSNQPQHF; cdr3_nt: TGCAGTGCTAGTACATTATATAGCAATCAGCCCCAGCATTTT
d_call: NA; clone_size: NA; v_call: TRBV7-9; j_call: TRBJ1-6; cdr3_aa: CASSPGGGLNSPLHF; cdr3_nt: TGTGCCAGCAGCCCTGGGGGGGGCCTTAATTCACCCCTCCACTTT
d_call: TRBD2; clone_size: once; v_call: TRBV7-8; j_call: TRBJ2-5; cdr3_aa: CASSLVTSGRPGETQYF; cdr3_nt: TGTGCCAGCAGCCTAGTGACTAGCGGGCGCCCGGGGGAGACCCAGTACTTC
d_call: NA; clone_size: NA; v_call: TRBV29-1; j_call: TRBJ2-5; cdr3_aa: CSVASSAAGETQYF; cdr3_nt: TGCAGCGTTGCTTCTAGCGCTGCAGGGGAGACCCAGTACTTC
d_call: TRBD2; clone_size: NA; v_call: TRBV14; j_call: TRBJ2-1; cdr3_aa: CASNEAGGPYNEQFF; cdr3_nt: TGTGCCAGCAACGAAGCGGGAGGGCCCTACAATGAGCAGTTCTTC
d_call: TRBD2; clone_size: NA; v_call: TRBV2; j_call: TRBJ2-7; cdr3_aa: CATAAGSSYEQYF; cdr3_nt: TGTGCCACAGCAGCGGGGTCCTCCTACGAGCAGTACTTC
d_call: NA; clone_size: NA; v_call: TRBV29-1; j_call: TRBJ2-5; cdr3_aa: CSVATGPLETQYF; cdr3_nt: TGCAGCGTTGCGACAGGTCCTCTAGAGACCCAGTACTTC
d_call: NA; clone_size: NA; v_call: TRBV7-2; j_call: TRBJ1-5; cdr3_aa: CASSFYFSTEDQPQHF; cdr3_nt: TGTGCCAGCAGCTTTTATTTCTCGACGGAGGATCAGCCCCAGCATTTT
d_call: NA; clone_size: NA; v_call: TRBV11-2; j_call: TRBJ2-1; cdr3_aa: CASSSTGLRGYNEQFF; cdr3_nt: TGTGCCAGCAGCTCTACGGGACTCAGAGGGTACAATGAGCAGTTCTTC
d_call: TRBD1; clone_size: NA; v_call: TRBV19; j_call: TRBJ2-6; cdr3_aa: CASSMWGQLSGANVLTF; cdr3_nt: TGTGCCAGTAGTATGTGGGGACAGCTCTCTGGGGCCAACGTCCTGACTTTC
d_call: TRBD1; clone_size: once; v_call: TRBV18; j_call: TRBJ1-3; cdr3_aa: CASSPPGTGGNTIYF; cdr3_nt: TGTGCCAGCTCACCACCCGGGACAGGGGGAAACACCATATATTTT
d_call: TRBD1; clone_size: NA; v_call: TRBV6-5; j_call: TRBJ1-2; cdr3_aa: CASSYGFDRAYGYTF; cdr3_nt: TGTGCCAGCAGTTACGGGTTCGACAGGGCCTATGGCTACACCTTC
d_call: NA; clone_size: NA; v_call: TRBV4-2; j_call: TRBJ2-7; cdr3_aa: CASRQPRLDRDHYEQYF; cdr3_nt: TGTGCCAGCAGACAGCCCCGCCTTGACAGAGATCATTACGAGCAGTACTTC
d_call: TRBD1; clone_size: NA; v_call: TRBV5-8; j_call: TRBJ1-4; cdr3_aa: CASSETPGTGGFALF; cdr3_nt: TGTGCCAGCAGCGAAACCCCCGGGACAGGTGGTTTCGCCCTTTTT
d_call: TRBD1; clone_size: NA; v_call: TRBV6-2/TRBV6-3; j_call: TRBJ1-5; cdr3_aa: CASSIRDRGFGQPQHF; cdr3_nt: TGTGCCAGCAGCATCAGGGACAGGGGTTTCGGCCAGCCCCAGCATTTT
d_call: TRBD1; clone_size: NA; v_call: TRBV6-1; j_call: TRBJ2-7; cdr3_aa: CASSDGQGYEQYF; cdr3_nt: TGTGCCAGCAGTGACGGACAGGGGTACGAGCAGTACTTC
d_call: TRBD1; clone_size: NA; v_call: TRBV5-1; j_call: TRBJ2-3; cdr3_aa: CASSQGDRETDTQYF; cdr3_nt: TGCGCCAGCAGCCAAGGCGACAGGGAAACAGATACGCAGTATTTT
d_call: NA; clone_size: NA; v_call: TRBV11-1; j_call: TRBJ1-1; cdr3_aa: CASSFNRETEAFF; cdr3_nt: TGTGCCAGCAGCTTCAACAGAGAGACTGAAGCTTTCTTT
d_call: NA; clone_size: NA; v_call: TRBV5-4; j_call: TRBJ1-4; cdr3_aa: CASSISGATNEKLFF; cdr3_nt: TGTGCCAGCAGCATATCAGGGGCAACTAATGAAAAACTGTTTTTT
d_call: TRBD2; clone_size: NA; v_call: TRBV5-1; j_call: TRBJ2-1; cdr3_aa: CASSSGTSAHEQFF; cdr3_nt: TGCGCCAGCAGCTCCGGGACTAGCGCCCATGAGCAGTTCTTC
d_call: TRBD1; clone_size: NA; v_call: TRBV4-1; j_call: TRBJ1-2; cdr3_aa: CASSQRGGQGPYGYTF; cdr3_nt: TGCGCCAGCAGCCAAAGAGGGGGACAGGGCCCCTATGGCTACACCTTC
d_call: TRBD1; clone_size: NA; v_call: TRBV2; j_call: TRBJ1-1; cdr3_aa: CASRQSGTGWSEAFF; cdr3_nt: TGTGCCAGCAGACAATCCGGGACAGGGTGGTCTGAAGCTTTCTTT
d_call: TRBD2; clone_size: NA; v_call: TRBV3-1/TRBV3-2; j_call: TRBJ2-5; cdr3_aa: CASSQESGGETQYF; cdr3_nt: TGTGCCAGCAGCCAAGAGTCGGGGGGGGAGACCCAGTACTTC
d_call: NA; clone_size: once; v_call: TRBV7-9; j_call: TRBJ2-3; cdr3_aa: CASSLDTGLGSTQYF; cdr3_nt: TGTGCCAGCAGCTTAGACACAGGGCTTGGAAGTACGCAGTATTTT
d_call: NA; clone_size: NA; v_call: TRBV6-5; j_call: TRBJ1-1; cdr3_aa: CASSYRQCRTEAFF; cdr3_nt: TGTGCCAGCAGTTATCGACAGTGTAGGACTGAAGCTTTCTTT
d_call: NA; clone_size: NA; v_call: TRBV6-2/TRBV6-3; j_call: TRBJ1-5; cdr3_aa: CASSYVAGARGTGQPQHF; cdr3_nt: TGTGCCAGCAGTTATGTAGCCGGTGCCAGGGGAACCGGTCAGCCCCAGCATTTT
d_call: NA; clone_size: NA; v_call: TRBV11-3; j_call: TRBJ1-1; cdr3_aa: CASSLARGNEVTEAFF; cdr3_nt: TGTGCCAGCAGCTTAGCCCGGGGGAATGAAGTCACTGAAGCTTTCTTT
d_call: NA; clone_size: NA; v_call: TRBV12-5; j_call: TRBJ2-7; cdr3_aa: CASGLFNYEQYF; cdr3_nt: TGTGCTAGTGGTTTATTCAACTACGAGCAGTACTTC
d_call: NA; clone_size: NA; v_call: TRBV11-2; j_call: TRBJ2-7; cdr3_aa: CASSPSLALWQYF; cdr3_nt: NA
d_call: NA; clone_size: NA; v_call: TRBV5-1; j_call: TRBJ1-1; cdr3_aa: CASSWEGRTNTEAFF; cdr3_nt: TGCGCCAGCTCCTGGGAGGGCAGGACGAACACTGAAGCTTTCTTT
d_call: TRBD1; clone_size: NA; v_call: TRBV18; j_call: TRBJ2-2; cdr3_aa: CASHRTGSGELFF; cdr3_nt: TGTGCCAGCCATAGGACAGGGTCCGGGGAGCTGTTTTTT
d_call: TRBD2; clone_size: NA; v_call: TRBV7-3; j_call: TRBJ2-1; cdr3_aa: CASSRGGDYSLQFF; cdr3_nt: TGTGCCAGCAGCCGGGGTGGGGACTACTCTCTCCAGTTCTTC
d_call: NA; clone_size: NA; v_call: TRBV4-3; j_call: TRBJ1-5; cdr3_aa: CASSQDVRTSQPQHF; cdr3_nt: TGCGCCAGCAGCCAAGATGTGAGGACAAGCCAGCCCCAGCATTTT
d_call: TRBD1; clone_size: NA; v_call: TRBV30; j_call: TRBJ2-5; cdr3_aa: CARQATGEETQYF; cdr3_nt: TGTGCCAGACAGGCCACAGGGGAAGAGACCCAGTACTTC
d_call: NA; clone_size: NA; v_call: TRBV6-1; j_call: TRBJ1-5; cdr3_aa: CASSEAGGGYSNQPQHF; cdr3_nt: TGTGCCAGCAGTGAGGCGGGGGGGGGCTATAGCAATCAGCCCCAGCATTTT
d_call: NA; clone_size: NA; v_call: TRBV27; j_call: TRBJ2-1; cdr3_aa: CASSPGQPSSYNEQFF; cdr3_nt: TGTGCCAGCAGTCCCGGACAGCCTAGCTCCTACAATGAGCAGTTCTTC
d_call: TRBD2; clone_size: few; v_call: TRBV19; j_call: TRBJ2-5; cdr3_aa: CASKGGPETQYF; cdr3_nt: TGTGCCAGTAAGGGAGGGCCAGAGACCCAGTACTTC
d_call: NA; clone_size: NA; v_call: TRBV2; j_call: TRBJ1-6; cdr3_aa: CASGRFSPLHF; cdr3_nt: TGTGCCAGCGGCAGGTTTTCACCCCTCCACTTT
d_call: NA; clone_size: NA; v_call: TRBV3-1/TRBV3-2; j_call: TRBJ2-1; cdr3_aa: CASSPIGVYNEQFF; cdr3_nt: TGTGCCAGCAGCCCTATAGGGGTTTACAATGAGCAGTTCTTC
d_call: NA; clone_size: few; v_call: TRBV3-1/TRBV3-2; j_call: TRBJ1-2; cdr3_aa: CASSHAGGRDYGYTF; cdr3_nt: TGTGCCAGCAGCCATGCCGGGGGTCGGGACTATGGCTACACCTTC
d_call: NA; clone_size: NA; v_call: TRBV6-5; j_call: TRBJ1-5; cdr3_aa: CASKGLGASQPQHF; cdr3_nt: TGTGCCAGCAAGGGCTTAGGGGCGAGTCAGCCCCAGCATTTT
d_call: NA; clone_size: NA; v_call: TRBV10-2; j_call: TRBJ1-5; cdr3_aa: CASSIQGVLGSINQPQHF; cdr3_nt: TGCGCCAGCAGCATCCAAGGGGTCCTCGGATCGATCAATCAGCCCCAGCATTTT
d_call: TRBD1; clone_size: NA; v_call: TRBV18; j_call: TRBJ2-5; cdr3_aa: CASSNLGTAQETQYF; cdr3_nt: TGTGCCAGCTCAAACTTAGGGACAGCTCAAGAGACCCAGTACTTC
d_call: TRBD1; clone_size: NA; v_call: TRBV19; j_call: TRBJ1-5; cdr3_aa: CASSRDREGQPQHF; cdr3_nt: TGTGCCAGTAGCAGGGACAGGGAAGGACAGCCCCAGCATTTT
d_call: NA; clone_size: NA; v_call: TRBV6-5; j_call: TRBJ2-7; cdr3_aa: CASSYADSSYEQYF; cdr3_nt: TGTGCCAGCAGTTACGCCGACAGTTCCTACGAGCAGTACTTC
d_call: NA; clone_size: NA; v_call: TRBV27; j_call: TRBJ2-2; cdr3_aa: CASSYDKLNTGELFF; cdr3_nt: TGTGCCAGCAGTTACGACAAATTGAACACCGGGGAGCTGTTTTTT
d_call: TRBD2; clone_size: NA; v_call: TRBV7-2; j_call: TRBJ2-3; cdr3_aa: CASSLVAGTSGSDTQYF; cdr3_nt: TGTGCCAGCAGCTTAGTGGCCGGGACTAGCGGGTCAGATACGCAGTATTTT
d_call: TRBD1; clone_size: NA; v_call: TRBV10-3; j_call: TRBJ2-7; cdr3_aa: CAISEARGLGRGEQYF; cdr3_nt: TGTGCCATCAGTGAGGCCAGGGGGCTCGGACGGGGCGAGCAGTACTTC
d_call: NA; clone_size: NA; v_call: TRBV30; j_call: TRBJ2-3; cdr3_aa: CAWSGVPVGSTDTQYF; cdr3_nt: TGTGCCTGGAGTGGAGTTCCCGTCGGGAGCACAGATACGCAGTATTTT
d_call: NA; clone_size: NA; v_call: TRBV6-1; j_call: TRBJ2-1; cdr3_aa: CASSEVWSLANEQFF; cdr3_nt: TGTGCCAGCAGTGAAGTCTGGAGCCTAGCCAATGAGCAGTTCTTC